The clone carrying this TCR beta chain was recorded many times. What it binds is unknown. The sample is drawn from a study of T cells in Graves' hyperthyroidism and ophthalmopathy. Study-wide findings and caveats: Through a model of 13 V-J features, ophthalmopathy was separated from stable hyperthyroidism.

At least 3 on the Clinical Activity Score was recorded for ophthalmopathy patients, who also had NOSPECS grade at least 4 and duration under 3 months. RNA transcripts served as the template for amplifying TCR beta CDR3 regions. Using the HTBI primer set, a first-round RT-PCR was run on the TCR CDR3. TCRdb re-derived calls from the multiplex PCR reads in MiXCR, one entry per CDR3 protein. The table shows 250,000 to 400,000 distinct CDR3 sequences, with roughly 15% occurring only once. Sequenced input: blood. The sequence came from a woman aged 40 to 50 with Graves' ophthalmopathy.

CDR3 nucleotides: TGCGCCAGCAGCGGGCTCGCAAACCCCATGAACACTGAAGCTTTCTTT. This translates into CASSGLANPMNTEAFF. The chain combines TRBV5-1 with TRBJ1-1; the D is unclear. Between the trimmed V and J ends, which lost 4 bases and 0 bases, there was a span of 16 bases. The CDR3 runs 16 residues. Germline CDR1 reads SGHRS; CDR2 reads YFSETQ.